This T cell receptor beta chain was profiled in a study of T cell responses to AZD1222 COVID-19 vaccine. Across the whole study: Some second doses came at about 4 weeks and others at about 12 weeks; these were pooled.

A single count supports this clone. Antigen unknown. The method was immunoSEQ multiplex PCR; TCRdb's version includes in-frame clones alone and lacks a portion of them. The repertoire holds about 97,000 clones, with 90% as singletons. The CDR3 extends over 12 amino acids. General study results and limits: The donor group comprised mostly white British people and more females; the analysis possibly underestimated clonal diversity. Compared with day 0, the breadth and depth of the Spike-specific TCR repertoire rose significantly after two doses of AZD1222. The number of AZD1222 recipients seropositive at baseline was only five to seven.

Sequencing was performed on peripheral blood, taken on day 0 of AZD1222 vaccination. This receptor was identified in an adult in good health. This chain uses TRBV21-1 with TRBJ2-1; TRBD1, as called in the table, went unchecked against the DNA. TRBV21-1 is assigned pseudogene status. CDR3 in DNA: TGTGCCAGCAGCAAACAGGGCGGTGAGCAGTTCTTC. It codes for CASSKQGGEQFF.